The 31 T cell receptor beta chains listed next were all sequenced from one sample in a study of blood T cells in healthy people across ages. PCR was performed a second time for roughly 6 to 12 cycles using a sample-barcoded 5' primer and a J-beta primer mix. TCRdb re-called the 5' RACE reads through MiXCR, storing one row per CDR3 protein. The profile shows 710,000 or so distinct CDR3 sequences, approximately 29% of them singletons. The sample taken for sequencing was blood. The receptor source for this set is a woman aged 80 or over in good health.

This clonotype was seen only a few times. The chain carries TRBV20-1 and TRBJ2-3, with TRBD1 matching 7 bases. Trimming took 6 bases from V and 0 from J; bases not matched to a gene: 6. Per the germline V gene, CDR1 is DFQATT and CDR2 is SNEGSKA (reference sequence). The CDR3 is 14 residues long. The CDR3 DNA follows: TGCAGTGCCCCTGGGGACAGCAGCACAGATACGCAGTATTTT. It yields the protein CSAPGDSSTDTQYF.

This rearrangement joins TRBV5-1 to TRBJ1-6; D may be TRBD1 (5 bases). The CDR3 is 12 amino acids. Trimming removed 5 bases from V and 7 bases from J, with 7 bases in between. Germline CDR1 is SGHRS and CDR2 is YFSETQ. The CDR3, as DNA: TGCGCCAGCAGACAGGAGAATTCACCCCTCCACTTT. Amino acids: CASRQENSPLHF.

V is TRBV28 and J is TRBJ1-2; possible D gene TRBD1, 5 bases. CDR1 and CDR2 from the germline V gene are MDHEN and SYDVKM. CDR3 length: 15 residues. V gave up 1 base and J gave up 8 bases, with 17 bases separating them. CDR3 bases: TGTGCCAGCAGTTTATTAGACCGGCAGGGACGCGGCTACACCTTC. Protein sequence: CASSLLDRQGRGYTF.

The V and J genes are TRBV20-1 and TRBJ2-1; D is unclear. Germline values: CDR1 DFQATT, CDR2 SNEGSKA (reference sequence). Trimming cost V 5 bases and J 7 bases, with 9 bases left between them. This CDR3 comprises 11 residues. The CDR3 here is CSAAEGNEQFF. CDR3 DNA sequence: TGCAGTGCTGCAGAAGGTAATGAGCAGTTCTTC.

This clonotype has a handful of counts. The chain is built from TRBV6-1 and TRBJ1-4; 7 bases are shared with TRBD1. The CDR3 spans 15 residues. Germline CDR1 MNHNS, CDR2 SASEGT. V dropped 2 bases and J dropped 5; count of bases not matched to a gene: 5. CDR3 sequence: CASSELGTENEKLFF. The CDR3 DNA reads TGTGCCAGCAGTGAATTGGGGACAGAGAATGAAAAACTGTTTTTT.

The V gene is TRBV27, the J gene TRBJ2-5; TRBD1 aligns across 9 bases. This CDR3 comprises 15 residues. With V trimmed by 5 bases and J by 2 bases, 6 bases remained unmatched. Germline CDR1 MNHEY, CDR2 SMNVEV (reference sequence). CDR3 sequence: CASSGLGQGQETQYF. CDR3 sequence (DNA): TGTGCCAGCAGTGGATTGGGACAGGGTCAAGAGACCCAGTACTTC.

This clonotype was counted many times. Since a much larger clone is just one base distant, this may be a read error. The rearrangement links TRBV3-1 to TRBJ2-7; TRBD2 aligns across 8 bases. CDR1 LGHDT and CDR2 YNNKEL come from the germline V gene (reference sequence). The J segment lost 3 bases and the V segment lost 4 bases, leaving 11 bases of the junction unmatched. This CDR3 spans 16 amino acids. CDR3 region: CASSPDPGTRGYEQYF. The CDR3 nucleotides read TGTGCCAGCAGCCCGGATCCCGGGACTAGGGGCTACGAGCAGTACTTC.

This clonotype was recorded many times. J is TRBJ1-5 and V is TRBV3-1; tentative D call: TRBD1 (5 bases). The CDR3 covers 15 residues. Trimming shortened V by 0 bases and J by 6 bases, and 12 bases separated the two germline ends. Germline V gene lookup returns CDR1 LGHDT and CDR2 YNNKEL (reference sequence). The CDR3 loop reads CASSQDQGRGQPQHF. The CDR3, as DNA: TGTGCCAGCAGCCAAGATCAGGGACGGGGTCAGCCCCAGCATTTT.

This chain links TRBV7-2 with TRBJ2-7, with D unresolved. Germline assignment: CDR1 SGHTA and CDR2 FQGNSA. V dropped 7 bases and J dropped 2 bases, with 15 bases sitting between them. This CDR3 is 14 amino acids long. CDR3 coding DNA: TGTGCCAGCACCCTGGGTAGTATTGCCTACGAGCAGTACTTC. Its protein is CASTLGSIAYEQYF.

The rearrangement uses TRBV6-5 and TRBJ1-4; 8 nucleotides line up with TRBD1. Germline V CDR1 and CDR2: MNHEY, SVGAGI. The CDR3 consists of 15 residues. V lost 2 bases and J lost 7; bases outside the gene matches: 6. CDR3 sequence reads: CASSYTDRAAEKLFF. In nucleotides, the CDR3 is TGTGCCAGCAGTTACACGGACAGGGCGGCTGAAAAACTGTTTTTT.

There are a few counts of this clonotype. A much larger clonotype is one base distant, so this may be a read error. This sequence joins TRBV7-3 and TRBJ1-6; perhaps TRBD1 as D (5 bases). Germline V CDR1 and CDR2: SGHTA, FQGTGA. This CDR3 contains 13 residues. The CDR3 nucleotides read TGTGCCAGCAGCAGGGGTCTTAATTCACCCCGCCACTTT. This gives the protein CASSRGLNSPRHF.

The rearrangement links TRBV27 to TRBJ2-1; 9 bases align to TRBD2. Germline CDR1 reads MNHEY; CDR2 reads SMNVEV (reference sequence). Germline trimming cut 6 bases from V and 8 bases from J; bases unmatched to any gene: 17. The CDR3 consists of 17 residues. CDR3 amino acids: CASSRSLRTSVVDEQFF. The CDR3 DNA is TGTGCCAGCAGCCGAAGCCTTAGGACTAGCGTCGTCGATGAGCAGTTCTTC.

The sample holds many counts of this clonotype. The rearrangement joins TRBV20-1 to TRBJ2-6; TRBD1 might be the D (5 bases). Germline assignment: CDR1 DFQATT and CDR2 SNEGSKA (reference sequence). Trimming shortened V by 3 bases and J by 0 bases, and 15 bases separated the two germline ends. The CDR3 totals 17 residues. The CDR3 sequence is CSASEVGVPSGANVLTF. CDR3 bases: TGCAGTGCTAGTGAAGTAGGGGTCCCCTCTGGGGCCAACGTCCTGACTTTC.

The table lists this clonotype with a few counts. The gene calls are TRBV4-3 and TRBJ1-1, with 7 bases identical to TRBD1. Per the germline V gene, CDR1 is LGHNA and CDR2 is YSLEER. The CDR3 is made up of 15 amino acids. V shed 1 base and J 0 bases; nucleotides not matched to a gene: 2. CDR3 sequence reads: CASSQVDRLNTEAFF. The CDR3 DNA is TGCGCCAGCAGCCAAGTGGACAGGCTGAACACTGAAGCTTTCTTT.

This clonotype came up many times. The V gene is TRBV20-1, the J gene TRBJ2-3, with D uncertain. The V and J ends lost 6 bases and 0 bases respectively, with 19 bases between them. Germline V lookup: CDR1 DFQATT, CDR2 SNEGSKA (reference sequence). The CDR3 runs 16 residues. The CDR3 region has the DNA TGCAGTGCCTTTCCCTCCAGCGCTCTAAGCACAGATACGCAGTATTTT. Translating it yields CSAFPSSALSTDTQYF.

This clonotype was observed many times. The V and J genes are TRBV14 and TRBJ2-7, with D perhaps TRBD2 (5 bases). Trimming pared 2 bases from V and 6 bases from J, leaving 14 bases between. The germline CDR1 and CDR2 sequences are SGHDN and FVKESK. This CDR3 has 14 residues. The chain's CDR3 is CASSQNRDRGEQYF. CDR3 DNA sequence: TGTGCCAGCAGCCAAAACCGGGATCGTGGCGAGCAGTACTTC. Together with reference TRBV14 and TRBJ2-7, the CDR3 gives the full variable domain: EAGVTQFPSHSVIEKGQTVTLRCDPISGHDNLYWYRRVMGKEIKFLLHFVKESKQDESGMPNNRFLAERTGGTYSTLKVQPAELEDSGVYFCASSQNRDRGEQYFGPGTRLTVT.

Of note for this clonotype: This clone may be a read error of a much larger clone one base away. The genes are TRBV29-1 and TRBJ1-2; TRBD1 agrees at 7 bases. The CDR3 consists of 11 residues. The V gene's germline CDR1 is SQVTM and CDR2 ANQGSEA. In DNA form, the CDR3 reads TGCAGCCTCGACAGGGACGGTGGCTGCACCTTC. Translation: CSLDRDGGCTF.

This clonotype was observed at least ten times. This chain joins TRBV15 and TRBJ1-2; D call uncertain. The V and J ends lost 1 base and 7 bases respectively, with 10 bases between them. CDR1 LNHNV and CDR2 YYDKDF come from the germline V gene (reference sequence). This CDR3 comprises 13 residues. The CDR3 DNA is TGTGCCACCAGCAGAGGCACAGCCGGTGGCTACACCTTC. Its protein product is CATSRGTAGGYTF.

This clonotype appeared a few times. The rearrangement joins TRBV9 to TRBJ1-1, with TRBD1 matching over 7 bases. The V gene's germline CDR1 is SGDLS and CDR2 YYNGEE. V was pared by 0 bases and J by 4 bases, with 6 bases of the junction left unmatched. This CDR3 has 15 residues. The CDR3 region is CASSVEGARGTEAFF. The CDR3 region has the DNA TGTGCCAGCAGCGTAGAGGGGGCCCGGGGCACTGAAGCTTTCTTT. Full variable domain (outside the CDR3, taken from reference TRBV9 and TRBJ1-1): DSGVTQTPKHLITATGQRVTLRCSPRSGDLSVYWYQQSLDQGLQFLIQYYNGEERAKGNILERFSAQQFPDLHSELNLSSLELGDSALYFCASSVEGARGTEAFFGQGTRLTVV.

The chain recombines TRBV5-1 with TRBJ1-2; D is unresolved. The CDR3 runs to 16 residues. Between the trimmed V and J ends, which lost 2 bases and 2 bases, there was a span of 16 bases. Looked up from germline, CDR1 is SGHRS and CDR2 is YFSETQ. CDR3 loop: CASSFSSSPDNYGYTF. The CDR3, as DNA: TGCGCCAGCAGCTTCAGTTCGTCCCCTGACAACTATGGCTACACCTTC.

This clonotype has ten or more counts. The chain is built from TRBV5-1 and TRBJ2-3, with TRBD2 matching over 7 bases. The CDR3 loop spans 16 amino acids. Germline V gene sequence: CDR1 SGHRS, CDR2 YFSETQ. Trimming at V came to 0 bases and at J to 4 bases, leaving 8 bases not matched to a gene. The CDR3, as DNA: TGCGCCAGCAGCTTGGAGGTCGGGGGGACTGCAGATACGCAGTATTTT. This gives the protein CASSLEVGGTADTQYF.

This clonotype showed up just once. The V call is TRBV5-1, the J call TRBJ2-1; 9 bases are shared with TRBD1. Per germline, CDR1 SGHRS and CDR2 YFSETQ. The CDR3 has 16 residues. V gave up 4 bases and J gave up 4 bases; unmatched junction bases: 9. CDR3 amino acids: CASSGPPGQGYNEQFF. The CDR3 nucleotides are TGCGCCAGCAGCGGTCCCCCCGGACAGGGGTACAATGAGCAGTTCTTC.

Of note for this clonotype: Being one base from a much bigger clone, this may be a read error. The chain is built from TRBV7-6 and TRBJ1-2; D is unclear. V lost 0 bases to trimming and J lost 4 bases, with 9 bases between them. The CDR3 is made up of 14 amino acids. Germline V gives CDR1 SGHVS, CDR2 FNYEAQ. The CDR3 DNA reads TGTGCCAGCAGCTTAGCGACTATTAGCTATGGCTACACCTTC. Translating it yields CASSLATISYGYTF.

This clonotype was counted ten times or more. The chain couples TRBV6-5 to TRBJ2-7, with D possibly being TRBD1 (5 bases). Trimming cost V 0 bases and J 3 bases, with 12 bases left between them. CDR1 MNHEY and CDR2 SVGAGI come from the germline V gene. This CDR3 has 15 residues. The CDR3 sequence is CASSYSIERGYEQYF. The CDR3 bases are TGTGCCAGCAGTTACTCGATCGAAAGGGGCTACGAGCAGTACTTC.

This clonotype was counted between two and nine times. The chain joins TRBV11-3 to TRBJ2-1; D gene unclear. The germline V gene has CDR1 SGHNT and CDR2 YENEEA. V was pared by 0 bases and J by 4 bases, with 7 bases between. This CDR3 comprises 14 residues. The chain's CDR3 is CASSLEGRYNEQFF. Written as DNA, the CDR3 is TGTGCCAGCAGCTTAGAAGGTAGATACAATGAGCAGTTCTTC.

The chain is built from TRBV28 and TRBJ2-3, with 11 nucleotides matching TRBD2. This CDR3 has 14 amino acids. CDR1 MDHEN and CDR2 SYDVKM come from the germline V gene. The V gene end was trimmed by 3 bases and the J gene end by 7 bases; junction bases not matched to a gene: 3. CDR3 loop: CASSFTSGRNTQYF. As DNA, the CDR3 is TGTGCCAGCAGTTTCACTAGCGGGAGAAATACGCAGTATTTT.

This clonotype was counted a few times. V gene TRBV25-1 combines with J gene TRBJ1-1; the match to TRBD1 covers 8 bases. The CDR3 totals 15 residues. The ends lost 6 bases at V and 0 bases at J; junction bases unmatched: 6. CDR1 is MGHDK and CDR2 is SYGVNS in the germline V gene. CDR3 sequence: CASRETGAMNTEAFF. The CDR3 DNA follows: TGTGCCAGCAGGGAGACAGGGGCGATGAACACTGAAGCTTTCTTT.

This clonotype was seen just once. The J gene is TRBJ2-3, the V gene TRBV7-2, with 11 positions matching TRBD2. Germline CDR1 is SGHTA and CDR2 is FQGNSA. V trimming: 5 bases; J trimming: 0 bases; junction bases outside the gene matches: 7. The CDR3 consists of 17 residues. The CDR3 DNA sequence: TGTGCCAGCAGCCCGCAACTAGCGGGGGTGAGCACAGATACGCAGTATTTT. Its translation is CASSPQLAGVSTDTQYF.

Comment on this clonotype: A clone one base away is much larger, so this may be a read error. V usage is TRBV6-2 or TRBV6-3 and J usage is TRBJ2-1; 9 nucleotides agree with TRBD2. The germline V gene encodes CDR1 MNHEY and CDR2 SVGEGT. The CDR3 contains 15 residues. The CDR3 here is CASSLAGESCNEQFF. The CDR3 DNA sequence: TGTGCCAGCAGCTTAGCGGGGGAGTCCTGCAATGAGCAGTTCTTC.

This clonotype has ten or more counts. The chain couples TRBV5-1 to TRBJ2-6, with D possibly being TRBD2 (6 bases). Germline assignment: CDR1 SGHRS and CDR2 YFSETQ. CDR3 length: 15 amino acids. The V end lost 1 base, the J end lost 5 bases, and 10 bases lay between the germline ends. DNA of the CDR3: TGCGCCAGCAGCTTGTCGGCGGGGAGGGCCAACGTCCTGACTTTC. Protein sequence: CASSLSAGRANVLTF.

This clonotype appeared many times. This chain links TRBV6-1 with TRBJ2-6, with no clear D. The CDR3 covers 13 residues. Germline loops: CDR1 MNHNS, CDR2 SASEGT. V gave up 6 bases and J gave up 2 bases, with 5 bases separating them. CDR3 region: CASSTAGANVLTF. The CDR3 region has the DNA TGTGCCAGCAGCACAGCTGGGGCCAACGTCCTGACTTTC.